The sequence of this TCR beta chain was determined in a study of cytomegalovirus exposure and HLA in healthy donors. With regard to this clone: Antigen unknown.

It was with 60 Vbeta and 13 Jbeta primers that the PCR ran. The data were produced by immunoSEQ multiplex PCR, yet TCRdb's version contains in-frame clones alone and is incomplete. The table has just over 150,000 clones, around 74% seen once. In germline, CDR1 is LNHNV, CDR2 YYDKDF (reference sequence). The CDR3 is 15 residues long. Trimming took off 1 base at V and 3 bases at J, with 12 bases between the two ends. Study outcomes and limitations: The authors reported that TCR beta sequences could predict HLA-A and HLA-B alleles. These predictions were accurate for most subjects in the first cohort. Cytomegalovirus association was assigned to about 150 TCR beta chains.

The source of this sequence is a woman aged 25 to 39 in good health and CMV-seronegative. This chain uses TRBV15 with TRBJ2-5; a possible D gene is TRBD1 (5 bases). Source material: PBMCs. In DNA form, the CDR3 reads TGTGCCACCAGCAGAGGGGAAGGGGCGGAAGAGACCCAGTACTTC. The encoded protein is CATSRGEGAEETQYF.